These 10 T cell receptor beta chains originate from one sample sequenced in a study of identical twins. TCRdb passed the 5' RACE reads through MiXCR, listing each CDR3 protein once. In the table there are 500,000 to 650,000 distinct CDR3 sequences, under 8.5% of which are singletons. These data are also associated with another study on yellow fever vaccine responses in identical twins.

Sequencing input: PBMCs. The source of these receptors is a woman between 18 and 30 years old in good health.

This clonotype was observed at least ten times. The gene calls are TRBV29-1 and TRBJ2-7; D ambiguous. V lost 6 bases and J lost 3, with 15 bases in between. The V gene's germline CDR1 is SQVTM and CDR2 ANQGSEA. CDR3 size: 13 residues. This chain's CDR3 is CSVNLDGVYEQYF. CDR3 sequence (DNA): TGCAGCGTCAATCTAGACGGAGTCTACGAGCAGTACTTC.

The chain combines TRBV11-2 with TRBJ2-1; 9 nucleotides match TRBD1. Germline V gene sequence: CDR1 SGHAT, CDR2 FQNNGV. The CDR3 is made up of 15 amino acids. J gave up 10 bases and V 5 bases, and 12 bases lay outside the gene matches. The CDR3 region is CASSPRDRAVNEQFF. CDR3 coding DNA: TGTGCCAGCAGCCCCCGGGACAGGGCCGTCAACGAGCAGTTCTTC.

The chain carries TRBV5-5 and TRBJ2-2; TRBD2 matches 7 bases. From germline, CDR1 is SGHKS and CDR2 YYEKEE (reference sequence). This CDR3 comprises 17 residues. J was trimmed by 6 bases and V by 4 bases; bases with no gene match: 15. Here the CDR3 reads CASSLRLAEHGAGELFF. The CDR3 DNA sequence: TGTGCCAGCAGCCTCAGACTAGCAGAACATGGAGCCGGGGAGCTGTTTTTT.

This clonotype was detected many times. The CDR3 region has the DNA TGTGCCAGCAGCTCCCCGCGAAGGACAGATACGCAGTATTTT. This translates into CASSSPRRTDTQYF. This rearrangement joins TRBV7-9 to TRBJ2-3; D is unclear. V lost 4 bases and J lost 3, with 11 bases in between. There are 14 residues in the CDR3. Germline loops: CDR1 SEHNR, CDR2 FQNEAQ (reference sequence).

V usage is TRBV7-2 and J usage is TRBJ2-7, with 8 bases that match TRBD1. CDR3 length: 15 residues. Losses at the gene ends were 7 bases for V and 0 bases for J; bases not matched to a gene: 8. Germline-derived CDR1 and CDR2 are SGHTA and FQGNSA. This CDR3 reads CASTWGDRPSYEQYF. CDR3 nucleotide sequence: TGTGCCAGCACCTGGGGGGACAGGCCCTCCTACGAGCAGTACTTC.

This clonotype was found many times. V is TRBV27 and J is TRBJ2-3; TRBD1 or TRBD2 may be the D gene (5 bases each). V was pared by 4 bases and J by 2 bases, with 13 bases between. In germline, CDR1 is MNHEY, CDR2 SMNVEV (reference sequence). This CDR3 is built from 15 residues. In DNA, the CDR3 is TGTGCCAGCAGTTGGGACGGGACGTACACAGATACGCAGTATTTT. Encoded protein: CASSWDGTYTDTQYF.

The DNA for the CDR3 is TGTGCCAGCAGCTCGCCCGGGACCACTATTGATGAGCAGTTCTTC. It codes for CASSSPGTTIDEQFF. This chain joins TRBV11-3 and TRBJ2-1; D is tentatively TRBD1 or TRBD2 (5 bases each). Germline CDR1 SGHNT, CDR2 YENEEA. The CDR3 totals 15 residues. V lost 4 bases and J lost 8, with 18 bases in between.

This clonotype occurred many times. The rearrangement links TRBV20-1 to TRBJ2-1, with 9 nucleotides matching TRBD2. The V gene's germline CDR1 is DFQATT and CDR2 SNEGSKA (reference sequence). The CDR3 spans 14 residues. The ends lost 0 bases at V and 4 bases at J; junction bases unmatched: 1. In nucleotides, the CDR3 is TGCAGTGCTAGAGAGCTAGCGGGATACAATGAGCAGTTCTTC. Its protein product is CSARELAGYNEQFF.

Notes on this clonotype: The CDR3 does not close with the conserved phenylalanine or tryptophan, likely indicating a read error. This rearrangement joins TRBV29-1 to TRBJ2-7, with D uncertain. This CDR3 region has 12 residues. The V gene's germline CDR1 is SQVTM and CDR2 ANQGSEA. V lost 0 bases and J 4 bases, leaving 7 bases between the germline ends. CDR3 nucleotides: TGCAGCGTTGAAGATTTGTATTACGAGCAGTACTCC. It is translated as CSVEDLYYEQYS.

This rearrangement joins TRBV5-1 to TRBJ2-1, with D perhaps being TRBD1 or TRBD2 (5 bases each). This CDR3 spans 16 amino acids. The V end was cut by 4 bases, the J end by 6 bases, with 20 bases between. Germline V gene sequence: CDR1 SGHRS, CDR2 YFSETQ. The CDR3 nucleotides read TGCGCCAGCAGCCCGGGTTTGGGACCAGACTGCAATGAGCAGTTCTTC. Translating it yields CASSPGLGPDCNEQFF.